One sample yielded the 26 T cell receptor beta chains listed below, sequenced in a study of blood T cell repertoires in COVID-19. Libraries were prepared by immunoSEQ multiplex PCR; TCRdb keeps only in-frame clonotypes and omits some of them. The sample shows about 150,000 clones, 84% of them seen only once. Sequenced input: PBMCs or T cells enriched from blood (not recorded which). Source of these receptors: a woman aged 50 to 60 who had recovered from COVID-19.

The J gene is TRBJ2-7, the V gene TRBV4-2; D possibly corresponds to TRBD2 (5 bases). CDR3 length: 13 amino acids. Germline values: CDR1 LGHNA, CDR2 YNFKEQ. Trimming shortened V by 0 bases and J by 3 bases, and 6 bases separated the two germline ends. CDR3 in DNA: TGTGCCAGCAGCCAAGACAGCGGCTACGAGCAGTACTTC. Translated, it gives CASSQDSGYEQYF.

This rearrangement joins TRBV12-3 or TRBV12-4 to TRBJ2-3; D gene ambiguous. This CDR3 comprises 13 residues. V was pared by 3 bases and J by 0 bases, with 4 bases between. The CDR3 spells CASSFASTDTQYF. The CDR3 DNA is TGTGCCAGCAGTTTCGCGAGCACAGATACGCAGTATTTT.

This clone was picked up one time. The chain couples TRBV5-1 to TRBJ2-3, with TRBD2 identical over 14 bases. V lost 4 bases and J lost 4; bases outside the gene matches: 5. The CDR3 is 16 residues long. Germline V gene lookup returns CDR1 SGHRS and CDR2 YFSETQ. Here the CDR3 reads CASSDRTSGRSDTQYF. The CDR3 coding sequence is TGCGCCAGCAGCGACAGGACTAGCGGGAGGTCAGATACGCAGTATTTT.

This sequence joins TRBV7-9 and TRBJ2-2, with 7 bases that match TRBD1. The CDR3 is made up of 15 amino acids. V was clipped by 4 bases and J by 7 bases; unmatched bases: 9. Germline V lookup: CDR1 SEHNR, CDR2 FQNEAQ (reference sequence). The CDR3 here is CASSYRQGVDGELFF. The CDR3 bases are TGTGCCAGCAGCTACCGACAGGGCGTGGACGGGGAGCTGTTTTTT.

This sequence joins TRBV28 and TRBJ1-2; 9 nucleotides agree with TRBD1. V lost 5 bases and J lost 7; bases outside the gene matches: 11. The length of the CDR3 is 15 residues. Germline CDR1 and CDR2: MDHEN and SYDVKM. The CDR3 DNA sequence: TGTGCCAGCAGTACCTCACAGGGGGCATCTGGTGGCTACACCTTC. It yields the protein CASSTSQGASGGYTF.

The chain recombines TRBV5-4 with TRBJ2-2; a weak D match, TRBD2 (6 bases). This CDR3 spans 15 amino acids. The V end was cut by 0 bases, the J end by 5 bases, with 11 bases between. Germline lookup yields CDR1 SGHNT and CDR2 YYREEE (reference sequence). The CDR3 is CASSLGAGSTGELFF. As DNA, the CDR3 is TGTGCCAGCAGCTTGGGGGCCGGGAGTACCGGGGAGCTGTTTTTT.

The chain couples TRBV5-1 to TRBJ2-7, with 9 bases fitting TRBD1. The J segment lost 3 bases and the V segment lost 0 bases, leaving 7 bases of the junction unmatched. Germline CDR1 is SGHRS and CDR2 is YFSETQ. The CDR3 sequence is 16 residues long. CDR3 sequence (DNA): TGCGCCAGCAGCTTGGGGTGGGGACAGGGCCTCTACGAGCAGTACTTC. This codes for CASSLGWGQGLYEQYF.

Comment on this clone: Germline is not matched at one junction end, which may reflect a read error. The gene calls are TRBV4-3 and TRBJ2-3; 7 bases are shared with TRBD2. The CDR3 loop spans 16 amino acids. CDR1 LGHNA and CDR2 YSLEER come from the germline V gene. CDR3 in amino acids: CASSSRRGSLTNTQYF. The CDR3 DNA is TGCGCCAGCAGCTCCAGGCGGGGGTCCCTCACAAATACGCAGTATTTT.

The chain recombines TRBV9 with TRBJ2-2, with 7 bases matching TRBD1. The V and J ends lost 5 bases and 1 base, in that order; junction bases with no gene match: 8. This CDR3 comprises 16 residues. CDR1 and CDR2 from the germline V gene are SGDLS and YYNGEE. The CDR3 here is CASSHLQGENTGELFF. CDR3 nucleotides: TGTGCCAGCAGTCACCTTCAGGGGGAGAACACCGGGGAGCTGTTTTTT. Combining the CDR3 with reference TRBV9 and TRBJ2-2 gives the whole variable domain DSGVTQTPKHLITATGQRVTLRCSPRSGDLSVYWYQQSLDQGLQFLIQYYNGEERAKGNILERFSAQQFPDLHSELNLSSLELGDSALYFCASSHLQGENTGELFFGEGSRLTVL.

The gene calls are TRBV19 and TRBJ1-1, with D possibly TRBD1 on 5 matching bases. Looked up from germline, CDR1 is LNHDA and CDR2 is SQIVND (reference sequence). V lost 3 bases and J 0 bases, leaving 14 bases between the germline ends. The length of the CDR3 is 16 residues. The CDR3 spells CASSIGGAKLNTEAFF. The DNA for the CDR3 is TGTGCCAGTAGTATCGGTGGGGCAAAACTGAACACTGAAGCTTTCTTT.

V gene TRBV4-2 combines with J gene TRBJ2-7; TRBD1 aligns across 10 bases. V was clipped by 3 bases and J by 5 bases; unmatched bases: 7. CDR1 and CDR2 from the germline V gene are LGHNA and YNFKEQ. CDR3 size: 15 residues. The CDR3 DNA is TGTGCCAGCAGCCACGCCTCCGGGACAGGGGACGAGCAGTACTTC. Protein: CASSHASGTGDEQYF.

In nucleotides, the CDR3 is TGTGCCAGCACCCCCAGCGGGAACACTGAAGCTTTCTTT. Translation gives CASTPSGNTEAFF. The rearrangement joins TRBV2 to TRBJ1-1; D remains ambiguous. The CDR3 is 13 amino acids. The ends were cut back, 7 bases at V and 1 base at J, with 10 bases in the middle. The germline V gene encodes CDR1 SNHLY and CDR2 FYNNEI.

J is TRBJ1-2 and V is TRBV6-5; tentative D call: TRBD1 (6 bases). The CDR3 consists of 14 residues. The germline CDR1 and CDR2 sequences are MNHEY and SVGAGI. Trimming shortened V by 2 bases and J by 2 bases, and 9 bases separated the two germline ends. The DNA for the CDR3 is TGTGCCAGCAGTTACCTCGACAGGAACTATGGCTACACCTTC. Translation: CASSYLDRNYGYTF.

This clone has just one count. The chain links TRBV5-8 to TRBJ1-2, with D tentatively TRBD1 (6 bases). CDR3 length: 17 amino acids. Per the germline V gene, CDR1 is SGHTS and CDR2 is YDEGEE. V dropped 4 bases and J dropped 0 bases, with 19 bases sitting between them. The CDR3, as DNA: TGTGCCAGCAGCCTCTTACAGGGCAGCCACTCTAACTATGGCTACACCTTC. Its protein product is CASSLLQGSHSNYGYTF.

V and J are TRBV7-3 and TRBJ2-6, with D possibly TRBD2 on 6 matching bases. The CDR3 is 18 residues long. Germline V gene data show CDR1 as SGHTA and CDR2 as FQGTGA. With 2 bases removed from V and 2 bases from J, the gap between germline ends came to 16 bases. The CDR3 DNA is TGTGCCAGCAGCTTAGATGGAGGAGGGGTGCCTGGGGCCAACGTCCTGACTTTC. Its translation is CASSLDGGGVPGANVLTF. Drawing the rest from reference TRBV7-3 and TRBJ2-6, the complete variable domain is GAGVSQTPSNKVTEKGKYVELRCDPISGHTALYWYRQSLGQGPEFLIYFQGTGAADDSGLPNDRFFAVRPEGSVSTLKIQRTERGDSAVYLCASSLDGGGVPGANVLTFGAGSRLTVL.

CDR3 in amino acids: CASSLLPGSYYGYTF. CDR3 sequence (DNA): TGTGCCAGCAGCTTACTCCCGGGGTCATACTATGGCTACACCTTC. The chain carries TRBV7-8 and TRBJ1-2; no clear D. CDR1 SGHVS and CDR2 FQNEAQ come from the germline V gene. V was pared by 2 bases and J by 3 bases, with 13 bases between. This CDR3 is 15 amino acids long. The full variable domain, its missing parts supplied by reference TRBV7-8 and TRBJ1-2, is GAGVSQSPRYKVAKRGQDVALRCDPISGHVSLFWYQQALGQGPEFLTYFQNEAQLDKSGLPSDRFFAERPEGSVSTLKIQRTQQEDSAVYLCASSLLPGSYYGYTFGSGTRLTVV.

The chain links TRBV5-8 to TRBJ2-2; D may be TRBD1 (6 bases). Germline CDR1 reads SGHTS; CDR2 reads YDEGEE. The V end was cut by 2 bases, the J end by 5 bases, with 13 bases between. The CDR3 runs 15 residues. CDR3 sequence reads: CASSLQGLGTGELFF. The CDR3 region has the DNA TGTGCCAGCAGCTTACAGGGTTTGGGAACCGGGGAGCTGTTTTTT.

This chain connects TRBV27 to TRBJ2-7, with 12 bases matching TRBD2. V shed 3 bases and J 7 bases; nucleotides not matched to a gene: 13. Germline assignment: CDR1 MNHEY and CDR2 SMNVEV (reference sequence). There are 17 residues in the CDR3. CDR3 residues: CASSFPPLAGGPREQYF. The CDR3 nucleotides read TGTGCCAGCAGTTTCCCCCCTCTAGCGGGAGGGCCACGAGAGCAGTACTTC.

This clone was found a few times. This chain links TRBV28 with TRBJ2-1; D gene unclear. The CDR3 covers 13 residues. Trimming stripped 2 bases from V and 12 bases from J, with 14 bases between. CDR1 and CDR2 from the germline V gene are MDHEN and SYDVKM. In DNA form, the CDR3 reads TGTGCCAGCAGTTTACGCTCTCTAGAGCGGCAGTTCTTC. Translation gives CASSLRSLERQFF.

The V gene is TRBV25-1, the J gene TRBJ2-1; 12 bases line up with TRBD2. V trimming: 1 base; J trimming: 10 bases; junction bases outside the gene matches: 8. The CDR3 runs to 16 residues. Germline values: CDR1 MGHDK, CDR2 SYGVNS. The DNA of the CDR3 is TGTGCCAGCAGTGAATTGGCTAGCGGGGGGGTTGGCGAGCAGTTCTTC. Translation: CASSELASGGVGEQFF.

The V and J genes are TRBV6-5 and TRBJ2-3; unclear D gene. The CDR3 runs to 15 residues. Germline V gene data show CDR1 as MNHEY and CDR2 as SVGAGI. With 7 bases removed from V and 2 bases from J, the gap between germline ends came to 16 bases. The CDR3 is CASIPSVFVTDTQYF. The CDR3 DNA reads TGTGCCAGCATTCCCAGCGTTTTCGTCACAGATACGCAGTATTTT.

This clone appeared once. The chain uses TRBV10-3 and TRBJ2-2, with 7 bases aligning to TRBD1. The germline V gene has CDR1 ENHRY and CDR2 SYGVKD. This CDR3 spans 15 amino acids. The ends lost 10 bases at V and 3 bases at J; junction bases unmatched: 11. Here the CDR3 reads CATSSQGIYTGELFF. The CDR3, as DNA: TGTGCCACCTCGTCACAGGGGATTTACACCGGGGAGCTGTTTTTT.

CDR3 region: CASSFGGNQPQHF. The CDR3 nucleotides read TGTGCCAGCAGCTTCGGGGGGAATCAGCCCCAGCATTTT. This chain connects TRBV5-8 to TRBJ1-5; D might be TRBD1 (5 bases). Germline lookup yields CDR1 SGHTS and CDR2 YDEGEE. The V end was cut by 2 bases, the J end by 4 bases, with 7 bases between. The CDR3 runs 13 residues.

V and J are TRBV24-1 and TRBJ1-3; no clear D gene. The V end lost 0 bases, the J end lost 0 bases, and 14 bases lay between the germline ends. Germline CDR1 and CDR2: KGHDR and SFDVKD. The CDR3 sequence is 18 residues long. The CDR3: CATSDLSVPLYSGNTIYF. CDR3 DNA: TGTGCCACCAGTGATTTGTCGGTCCCCTTGTACTCTGGAAACACCATATATTTT.

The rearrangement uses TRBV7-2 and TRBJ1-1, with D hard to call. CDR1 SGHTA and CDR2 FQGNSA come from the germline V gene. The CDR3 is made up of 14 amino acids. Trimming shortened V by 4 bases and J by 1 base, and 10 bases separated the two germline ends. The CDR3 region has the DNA TGTGCCAGCAGCTCCCTTGTGGCGAACACTGAAGCTTTCTTT. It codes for CASSSLVANTEAFF.

For the CDR3, the DNA is TGTGCCAGTAGTCTGGGAGGCACCCCTTCACCCCTCCACTTT. Translation: CASSLGGTPSPLHF. This chain links TRBV19 with TRBJ1-6, with D hard to call. Between the trimmed V and J ends, which lost 5 bases and 9 bases, there was a span of 14 bases. Germline-derived CDR1 and CDR2 are LNHDA and SQIVND (reference sequence). This CDR3 spans 14 amino acids. The entire variable domain, with the rest obtained from reference TRBV19 and TRBJ1-6, is as follows: DGGITQSPKYLFRKEGQNVTLSCEQNLNHDAMYWYRQDPGQGLRLIYYSQIVNDFQKGDIAEGYSVSREKKESFPLTVTSAQKNPTAFYLCASSLGGTPSPLHFGNGTRLTVT.